This entry lists 6 T cell receptor beta chains sequenced from one sample in a study of blood T cell repertoires in COVID-19. Sequencing was performed with immunoSEQ multiplex PCR; in TCRdb, only in-frame clones are kept and a portion is missing. The table lists 65,000 to 85,000 clones, roughly 91% of them singletons, with about a tenth in the top ten. The sequenced material came from peripheral blood. The receptors were gathered from a woman between 18 and 29 years old with acute or convalescent COVID-19.

CDR3 bases: TGCGCCAGCAGCATAGGGACTAGCGGGAATTACGAGCAGTACTTC. Residues: CASSIGTSGNYEQYF. V is TRBV5-1 and J is TRBJ2-7; 13 bases line up with TRBD2. CDR3 size: 15 residues. The germline gives CDR1 SGHRS, CDR2 YFSETQ. Trimming took 4 bases from V and 4 from J; bases not matched to a gene: 5.

V gene TRBV7-6 combines with J gene TRBJ2-5; TRBD2 matches 8 bases. J gave up 3 bases and V 4 bases, and 13 bases lay outside the gene matches. CDR3 length equals 17 residues. Germline-derived CDR1 and CDR2 are SGHVS and FNYEAQ. CDR3 DNA: TGTGCCAGCAGCTACCTTGGCGGGGGGCCGAAGGAAGAGACCCAGTACTTC. It translates to CASSYLGGGPKEETQYF.

The rearrangement uses TRBV5-1 and TRBJ2-2, with 11 bases identical to TRBD1. Germline CDR1 and CDR2: SGHRS and YFSETQ. The length of the CDR3 is 15 residues. V dropped 4 bases and J dropped 7; count of bases not matched to a gene: 6. This CDR3 reads CASSLGQGAIGELFF. CDR3 bases: TGCGCCAGCAGCCTCGGACAGGGGGCTATCGGGGAGCTGTTTTTT.

In DNA form, the CDR3 reads TGTGCCAGCAGCCTCGCCCCACAGGGTAGCGAGCAGTACTTC. This gives the protein CASSLAPQGSEQYF. The chain has TRBV3-1 (or the pseudogene TRBV3-2) and TRBJ2-7; TRBD1 might be the D (6 bases). The CDR3 loop spans 14 amino acids. Trimming removed 4 bases at V and 6 bases at J, with 16 bases between. The V gene's germline CDR1 is LGHDT and CDR2 YNNKEL (reference sequence).

CDR3 protein: CASSYLGQTEAFF. CDR3 in DNA: TGTGCCAGCAGTTACTTGGGGCAGACTGAAGCTTTCTTT. This chain connects TRBV6-2 or TRBV6-3 to TRBJ1-1; TRBD1 is a possible D gene (5 bases). CDR1 and CDR2 from the germline V gene are MNHEY and SVGEGT. CDR3 length: 13 residues. Trimming took 1 base from V and 5 from J, leaving 8 bases between them.

The chain carries TRBV11-2 and TRBJ2-1, with 7 bases fitting TRBD2. The CDR3 totals 19 residues. Unmatched junction bases numbered 15, after V lost 4 bases and J lost 0 bases. Germline CDR1 reads SGHAT; CDR2 reads FQNNGV. In DNA, the CDR3 is TGTGCCAGCAGCTCAAGACTGACGGGAGGTGAGGGCTCCTACAATGAGCAGTTCTTC. Its translation is CASSSRLTGGEGSYNEQFF.